This T cell receptor beta chain is drawn from a study of identifying expanded T cells in peripheral blood. General study points: Variance in clone template counts between roughly 2-week samples significantly increased with total template count across all healthy donors. Approximately 1.1 clones differed between technical replicates, versus approximately 16 and 20 over time.

Points on this clone: Its antigen is unidentified.

Germline loops: CDR1 SEHNR, CDR2 FQNEAQ (reference sequence). This CDR3 has 13 amino acids. Trimming shortened V by 8 bases and J by 0 bases, and 7 bases separated the two germline ends. The assay was immunoSEQ multiplex PCR, and TCRdb's table has in-frame clones only and misses some. The sample holds approximately 140,000 clones, 75% to 90% seen once. Collection occurred without any documented infections or immune events in donors. The chain uses TRBV7-9 and TRBJ1-4; D not resolved. The material sequenced was blood. The TCR comes from a person aged 18 to 75 in good health. CDR3 sequence (DNA): TGTGCCAGCCGTTATTCAACTAATGAAAAACTGTTTTTT. This gives the protein CASRYSTNEKLFF.